Described below is a single T cell receptor beta chain sequence and its context. Its antigen is as yet unknown. Libraries were prepared by immunoSEQ multiplex PCR; TCRdb keeps only in-frame clonotypes and omits some of them. The data show about 31,000 clones, 81% seen once. This record comes from a study of PD-1 blockade in classical Hodgkin lymphoma. The time point: cycle 4 day 1 (C4D1), after less than 7 weeks of nivolumab. All the patients suffered relapse after autologous stem cell transplantation, and brentuximab vedotin exposure differed. The ends lost 7 bases at V and 4 bases at J; junction bases unmatched: 6. CDR1 MNHNS and CDR2 SASEGT come from the germline V gene. The CDR3 extends over 13 amino acids. Findings of the study overall: Diversity similar to that of newly diagnosed patients was seen at baseline in complete responders.

The sequence was collected from a human donor with classical Hodgkin lymphoma. The rearrangement uses TRBV6-1 and TRBJ1-2; TRBD1 agrees at 7 bases. Sequences were derived from peripheral blood mononuclear cells (PBMCs), sampled before the fourth cycle of nivolumab. DNA for the CDR3: TGTGCCAGCATCCCGACAGGGACCTATGGCTACACCTTC. Translated, it gives CASIPTGTYGYTF.